This T cell receptor beta chain stems from a study of beta chain features in type 1 diabetes. Broader study findings: Within each of all four CD4+ subsets, Type 1 diabetes patients had TCRB CDR3s that were moderately but significantly shorter. The study found that naive, central memory and Treg TCRB repertoires appeared more similar in patients than in healthy donors. Diminished insertions and augmented deletions at VDJ junctions characterized type 1 diabetes patients.

Germline V gene lookup returns CDR1 SQVTM and CDR2 ANQGSEA. CDR3 length: 14 amino acids. Trimming took 4 bases from V and 0 from J, leaving 10 bases between them. This clone was picked up a small number of times. What it binds is unknown. Expressed TCRB transcripts were sequenced, since all the RNA that had been isolated was reverse transcribed. The average read count of naive, central memory and regulatory T cell samples was around 3.6 million. The table came from immunoSEQ multiplex PCR; TCRdb's copy has only in-frame clones and leaves some out. The data show 40,000 to 45,000 clones, roughly 56% seen once.

This chain connects TRBV29-1 to TRBJ1-3; possibly TRBD1 for D (5 bases). This clonotype originated in a young woman in good health. The source material was Tregs from blood. CDR3 bases: TGCAGCGTTGCCGTACAGGACTCTGGAAACACCATATATTTT. Protein: CSVAVQDSGNTIYF.